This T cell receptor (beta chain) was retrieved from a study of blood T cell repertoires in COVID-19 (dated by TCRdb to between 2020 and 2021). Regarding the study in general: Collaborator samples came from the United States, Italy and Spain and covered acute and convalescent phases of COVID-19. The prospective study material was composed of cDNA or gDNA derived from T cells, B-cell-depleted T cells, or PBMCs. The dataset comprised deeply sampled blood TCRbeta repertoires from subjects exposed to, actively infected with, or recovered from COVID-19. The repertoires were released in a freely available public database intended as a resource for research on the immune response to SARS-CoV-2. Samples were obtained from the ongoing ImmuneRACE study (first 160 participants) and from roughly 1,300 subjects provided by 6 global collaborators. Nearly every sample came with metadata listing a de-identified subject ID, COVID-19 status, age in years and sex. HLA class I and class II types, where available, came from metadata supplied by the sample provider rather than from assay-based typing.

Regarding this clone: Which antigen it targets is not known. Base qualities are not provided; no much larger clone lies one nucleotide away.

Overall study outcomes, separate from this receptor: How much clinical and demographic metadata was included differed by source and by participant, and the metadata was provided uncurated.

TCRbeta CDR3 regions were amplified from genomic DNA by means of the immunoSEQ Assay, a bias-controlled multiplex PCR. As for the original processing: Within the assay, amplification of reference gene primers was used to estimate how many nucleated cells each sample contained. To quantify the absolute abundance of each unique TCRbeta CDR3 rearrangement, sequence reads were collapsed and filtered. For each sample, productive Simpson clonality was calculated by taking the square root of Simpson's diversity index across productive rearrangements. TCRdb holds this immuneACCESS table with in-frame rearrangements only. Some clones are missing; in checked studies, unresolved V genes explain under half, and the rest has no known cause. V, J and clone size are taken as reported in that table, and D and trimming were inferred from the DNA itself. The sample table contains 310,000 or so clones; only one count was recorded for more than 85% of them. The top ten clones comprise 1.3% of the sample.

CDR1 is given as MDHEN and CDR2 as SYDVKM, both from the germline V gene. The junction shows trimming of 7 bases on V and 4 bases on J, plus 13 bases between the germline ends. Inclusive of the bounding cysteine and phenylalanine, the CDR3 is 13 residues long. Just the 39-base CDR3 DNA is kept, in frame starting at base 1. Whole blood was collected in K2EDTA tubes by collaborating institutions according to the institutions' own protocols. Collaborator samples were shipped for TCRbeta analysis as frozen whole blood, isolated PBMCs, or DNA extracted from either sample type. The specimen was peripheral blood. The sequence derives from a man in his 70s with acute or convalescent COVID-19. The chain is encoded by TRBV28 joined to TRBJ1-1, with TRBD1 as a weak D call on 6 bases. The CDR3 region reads CASTMGRGTEAFF. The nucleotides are TGTGCCAGCACCATGGGCAGGGGCACTGAAGCTTTCTTT.